Shown below are 14 T cell receptor beta chains from a single sample sequenced in a study of tumor-infiltrating lymphocytes in oesophageal squamous cell carcinoma. TCRdb re-analysed the PCR reads in MiXCR, keeping a single row per CDR3 protein. The profile covers almost 20,000 distinct CDR3 sequences, with around 39% appearing a single time and approximately 19% taken by the ten largest. The sequenced sample was esophageal tumor tissue. The receptors were gathered from a male donor with esophageal squamous cell carcinoma.

The genes are TRBV7-2 and TRBJ2-1, with 7 bases identical to TRBD1. This CDR3 spans 16 amino acids. CDR1 and CDR2 (germline): SGHTA, FQGNSA. V trimming: 5 bases; J trimming: 0 bases; junction bases outside the gene matches: 7. CDR3 bases: TGTGCCAGCAGCACCCCCACAGGGGCCTCCTACAATGAGCAGTTCTTC. The encoded protein is CASSTPTGASYNEQFF.

Turning to this clonotype: This could be a read error, since a much larger clone is one nucleotide away. This chain connects TRBV19 to TRBJ2-3; 11 positions agree with TRBD1. The CDR3 runs 16 residues. Germline CDR1 reads LNHDA; CDR2 reads SQIVND (reference sequence). Trimming took 5 bases from V and 14 from J; bases not matched to a gene: 18. The CDR3 DNA reads TGTGCCAGTAGTGACCACGGACAGGGGGCGACCGGGGAGCTGTATTTT. Its translation: CASSDHGQGATGELYF.

A few counts support this clonotype. Mismatch with germline at one junction end may stem from a read error. This chain links TRBV6-1 with TRBJ1-4; 10 nucleotides line up with TRBD1. The CDR3 totals 15 residues. Germline V CDR1 and CDR2: MNHNS, SASEGT. The CDR3 region has the DNA TGTGCCAGCAGCGAAGGGACAGGGGTCTATGAAAAACTGTTTTTT. This codes for CASSEGTGVYEKLFF.

About this clonotype: Given a much more abundant clone one base away, this may be a read error. This chain joins TRBV19 and TRBJ2-1; D is ambiguous. The end of the DNA fits TRBJ2-7 better, so the J call may be wrong. The CDR3 length is 17 residues. Germline V lookup: CDR1 LNHDA, CDR2 SQIVND (reference sequence). This CDR3 is CASSIFPPLGAYNEQYF. CDR3 nucleotide sequence: TGTGCCAGTAGTATATTTCCCCCGTTAGGCGCCTACAATGAGCAGTACTTC.

In nucleotides, the CDR3 is TGTGCCAGCAGTGTACAGCGGAGCCCACAAGGGGAGCTGTTTTTT. This translates into CASSVQRSPQGELFF. J is TRBJ2-2 and V is TRBV2, with D possibly TRBD2 on 5 matching bases. The CDR3 is made up of 15 amino acids. The V end lost 4 bases, the J end lost 8 bases, and 17 bases lay between the germline ends. Germline loops: CDR1 SNHLY, CDR2 FYNNEI.

This clonotype came up a few times. V gene TRBV7-6 combines with J gene TRBJ2-3; TRBD1 might be the D (5 bases). Per germline, CDR1 SGHVS and CDR2 FNYEAQ. Trimming pared 6 bases from V and 2 bases from J, leaving 15 bases between. The CDR3 runs 15 residues. CDR3 region: CASSSLGELTDTQYF. CDR3 DNA sequence: TGTGCCAGCAGTTCTCTAGGGGAACTCACAGATACGCAGTATTTT.

By share, this clonotype counts as medium-sized. The gene calls are TRBV7-6 and TRBJ2-3; D is possibly TRBD2 (5 bases). Germline V gene sequence: CDR1 SGHVS, CDR2 FNYEAQ. The CDR3 sequence is 16 residues long. V gave up 2 bases and J gave up 3 bases, with 15 bases separating them. The CDR3 spells CASSLSGAGGTDTQYF. The CDR3 bases are TGTGCCAGCAGCTTATCCGGTGCGGGTGGGACAGATACGCAGTATTTT.

At least ten counts were recorded for this clonotype. The V and J genes are TRBV10-1 and TRBJ1-5, with D perhaps TRBD1 (6 bases). The V gene lost 1 base and the J gene lost 0 bases, with 28 bases spanning the gap. The CDR3 has 22 amino acids. Germline V gives CDR1 WNHNN, CDR2 SYGVQD (reference sequence). CDR3 bases: TGCGCCAGCAGTGAGTGGGGGCGAGAGGGGGGAAGACGGTGTGCTAGCAATCAGCCCCAGCATTTT. Protein: CASSEWGREGGRRCASNQPQHF.

The chain links TRBV7-2 to TRBJ2-3, with TRBD2 matching over 8 bases. Germline V lookup: CDR1 SGHTA, CDR2 FQGNSA. Trimming cost V 5 bases and J 1 base; bases outside gene matches: 5. The CDR3 contains 15 residues. The CDR3 DNA reads TGTGCCAGCAGCCGTACGGGACTAGGCACAGATACGCAGTATTTT. This codes for CASSRTGLGTDTQYF.

This clonotype was recorded many times. The rearrangement links TRBV19 to TRBJ2-3, with D perhaps TRBD2 (5 bases). In germline, CDR1 is LNHDA, CDR2 SQIVND (reference sequence). This CDR3 is built from 16 residues. Trimming stripped 1 base from V and 3 bases from J, with 14 bases between. The DNA for the CDR3 is TGTGCCAGTAGTATAGGAGGCGGGTATAGGACAGATACGCAGTATTTT. Translating gives CASSIGGGYRTDTQYF.

This clonotype has ten or more counts. V and J are TRBV27 and TRBJ2-6; 8 bases fit TRBD1. There are 20 residues in the CDR3. Germline-derived CDR1 and CDR2 are MNHEY and SMNVEV (reference sequence). Germline trimming cut 2 bases from V and 0 bases from J; bases unmatched to any gene: 12. The CDR3 loop reads CASSLGFGQGAFSGANVLTF. The CDR3 DNA reads as TGTGCCAGCAGTTTAGGGTTTGGGCAGGGGGCCTTCTCTGGGGCCAACGTCCTGACTTTC.

The CDR3 reads CASSPGQGYEQYF. In DNA form, the CDR3 reads TGTGCCAGCAGTCCTGGACAGGGCTACGAGCAGTACTTC. The J gene is TRBJ2-7, the V gene TRBV12-3 or TRBV12-4; 8 bases agree with TRBD1. The CDR3 has 13 residues. V shed 5 bases, J shed 3 bases, and the junction held 3 bases outside the gene matches.

The V gene is TRBV4-1, the J gene TRBJ1-2; 9 nucleotides line up with TRBD1. CDR1 MGHRA and CDR2 YSYEKL come from the germline V gene. The CDR3 extends over 18 amino acids. Trimming took 4 bases from V and 5 from J; bases not matched to a gene: 17. CDR3 nucleotide sequence: TGCGCCAGCAGCCCAGGCGCGGGACAGGGACGTCTTGGGTATGGCTACACCTTC. It is translated as CASSPGAGQGRLGYGYTF.

Many counts were recorded for this clonotype. V is TRBV5-1 and J is TRBJ2-1, with D uncertain. Gene TRBJ2-7 matches the end of the DNA better, so the J call may be wrong. The CDR3 sequence is 13 residues long. Germline V CDR1 and CDR2: SGHRS, YFSETQ. CDR3 coding DNA: TGCGCCAGCAGCTTGGTAGATTCGGGTGAGCAGTACTTC. Its translation is CASSLVDSGEQYF.